This TCR beta chain was profiled in a study of shared clonotypes between healthy human individuals. Study-level information: The study used three CD4 naive, three CD4 memory, two CD8 naive and one CD8 memory plate per donor.

Study results and limitations: Naive CD4 clonotypes were shared across several donors at about 5.3%.

Free of recent acute infections or vaccinations, the donors were healthy HIV-negative adults. About this clone: The antigen is not known.

Only in-frame clones appear in the TCRdb table, and some are missing; sequencing was by immunoSEQ multiplex PCR. The sample has hundreds of thousands of clones, 72% seen once; the top ten hold around 1.8%. The CDR3 consists of 15 residues. Germline V gene data show CDR1 as MNHEY and CDR2 as SMNVEV (reference sequence). V lost 5 bases to trimming and J lost 8 bases; unmatched junction nucleotides: 9. The chain combines TRBV27 with TRBJ1-4; 9 positions match TRBD1. The source is a woman younger than 45 in good health. Sequencing was carried out using memory CD4+ T cells sorted from blood. Subset reported: CD45RA-negative fraction. CDR3 bases: TGTGCCAGCAGTGAGACCGGGACAGGGAGGGAAAAACTGTTTTTT. The encoded protein is CASSETGTGREKLFF. The entire variable domain, with the rest obtained from reference TRBV27 and TRBJ1-4, is as follows: EAQVTQNPRYLITVTGKKLTVTCSQNMNHEYMSWYRQDPGLGLRQIYYSMNVEVTDKGDVPEGYKVSRKEKRNFPLILESPSPNQTSLYFCASSETGTGREKLFFGSGTQLSVL.